The source of this T cell receptor beta chain is a study of graft-versus-host responses after intestinal transplantation. On the study more broadly: Isolated intestinal, liver-intestinal, or multivisceral transplants had been given to the recipients. Recipients across the board were started on anti-thymocyte globulin induction, then kept on tacrolimus and steroids for about 3 years.

A remark on this clone: Its antigen is still unknown.

Notes on the study in general: An association linked early post-transplant HvG declines with peak circulating GvH clone levels. Those patients showing graft-donor T cell macrochimerism displayed high graft-versus-host to host-versus-graft clonal ratios in allografts.

Here immunoSEQ multiplex PCR was the method, and the copy in TCRdb shows in-frame clones only, minus some. The repertoire includes about 24,000 clones, 80% to 90% of them detected once, and about 0.98% sits in the top ten. Germline lookup yields CDR1 SGHVS and CDR2 FNYEAQ. The CDR3 sequence is 13 residues long. This receptor was identified in a human patient who received an intestinal transplant, so some T cells may come from the graft donor. This chain uses TRBV7-6 with TRBJ2-5; TRBD1 matches at 7 bases. TRBJ2-7 explains the end of the DNA better; the J call may be wrong. Source: PBMCs, taken roughly 68 weeks after intestinal transplant. CDR3 in amino acids: CASSPRQGYEQYF. CDR3 in DNA: TGTGCCAGCAGCCCCCGACAGGGCTACGAGCAGTACTTC.